The present TCR beta chain was sequenced within a study of immune heterogeneity within non-small cell lung tumors (dated by TCRdb to the late 2010s). Study-level background: By histology, the tumors were several squamous cell carcinomas, nine to eleven non-squamous carcinomas and 1 tumor not otherwise specified. To look at intratumoral immune heterogeneity, the study ran whole-exome sequencing, RNA-seq and TCR beta repertoire sequencing on several spatially distinct regions taken from every NSCLC tumor. TCR repertoires were analyzed from roughly 60 tumor loci of about 15 patients, while transcriptome data covered only 35 to 45 loci from more than 10 patients. Neoantigen binding to each patient's HLA alleles was predicted with netMHCpan-3.0 for mutant peptides of 8 to 11 amino acids.

Genomic DNA extracted from bulk tumor tissue served as TCR template, with around 590 ng gDNA amplified per sample. Multiple biopsies per primary tumor were taken during surgery, spaced as far apart as possible within the tumor mass. Patients in the study cohort, which was described as untreated, were newly diagnosed NSCLC cases going through curative surgery. The donor group was made up of roughly 16 newly diagnosed non-small cell lung cancer patients undergoing surgery with curative intent. Resected tumor masses were reviewed by two independent pathologists. Only high-quality DNA and RNA samples were carried forward to sequencing. Counted from cysteine to phenylalanine, this CDR3 has 17 amino acids. CDR3 DNA is the only sequence kept; it has 51 bases, read in frame from the first base. Looking up the germline V gene yields CDR1 SGDLS and CDR2 YYNGEE. The germline V and J ends show losses of 3 bases and 7 bases respectively, and no gene match explains 11 bases of the junction.

The TCR beta CDR3 region was amplified with a multiplex PCR system whose first round ran for approximately 10 cycles using 32 V-gene forward primers and 13 J-gene reverse primers. The first PCR round used a QIAGEN Multiplex PCR Kit, and the primer sequences were filed in Chinese patent CN105087789A. A second PCR round added Illumina universal primers using the Phusion High-Fidelity PCR Kit. The TCR libraries underwent paired-end sequencing with a read length of 151 bp on the Illumina HiSeq X Ten platform. The original pipeline was this. Reads lacking multiplex PCR primers were removed with Cutadapt, read pairs were merged with PEAR, and CDR3 regions were called with MiXCR default settings. Repertoire diversity used Shannon entropy, and clonality was computed as one minus Shannon entropy divided by ln of productive unique sequence count. Dominant or high-frequency T-cell clones were defined as clonotypes at frequencies of at least 0.5%. Starting from the raw public reads, TCRdb applied fastp trimming at Q25, assembled clones with MiXCR and retained in-frame beta chains. A single entry per CDR3 protein holds the most common genes and DNA from its merged rows. TCRdb, not the authors, supplied the V and J calls. Recorded for this sample are about 15,000 distinct CDR3 sequences; roughly 30% of them occurred a single time. Roughly 5.5% of the sample comes from the top ten.

The paper as a whole reports these results and caveats: Individual patients mostly had different high-frequency TCR beta clonotypes. A statistically significant but moderate positive correlation (R approximately 0.34) was observed between local T-cell repertoire clonality and local tumor mutational burden. Within a patient, the same dominant CDR3B clonotypes appeared at multiple loci, but different tumor locations also contained unique high-frequency clones.

Comments on this clonotype: This receptor's antigen is unknown. Base qualities are not provided; no much larger clone lies one nucleotide away.

The sequenced sample was lung tumor tissue. This sequence uses TRBV9 and TRBJ2-1, and TRBD2 aligns with 12 junction nucleotides. This receptor was identified in a man in his forties with non-small cell lung cancer. The CDR3 corresponds to CASSATPTSGSFNEQFF. DNA sequence: TGTGCCAGCAGCGCCACCCCGACTAGCGGGAGTTTTAATGAGCAGTTCTTC.